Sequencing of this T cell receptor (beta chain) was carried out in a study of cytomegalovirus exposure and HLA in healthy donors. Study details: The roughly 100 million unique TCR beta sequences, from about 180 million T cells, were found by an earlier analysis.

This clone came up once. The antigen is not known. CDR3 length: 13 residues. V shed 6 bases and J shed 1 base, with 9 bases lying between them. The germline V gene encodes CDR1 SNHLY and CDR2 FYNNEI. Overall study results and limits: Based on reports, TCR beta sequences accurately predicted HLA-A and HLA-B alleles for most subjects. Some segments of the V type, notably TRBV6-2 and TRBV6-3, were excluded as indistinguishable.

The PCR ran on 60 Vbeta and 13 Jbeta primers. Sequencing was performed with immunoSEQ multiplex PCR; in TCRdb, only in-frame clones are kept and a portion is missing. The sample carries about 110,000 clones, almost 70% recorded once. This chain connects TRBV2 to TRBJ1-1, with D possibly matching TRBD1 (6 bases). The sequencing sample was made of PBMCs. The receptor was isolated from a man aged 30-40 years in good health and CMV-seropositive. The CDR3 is CASSLDRNTEAFF. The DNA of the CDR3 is TGTGCCAGCAGCCTGGACAGGAACACTGAAGCTTTCTTT.